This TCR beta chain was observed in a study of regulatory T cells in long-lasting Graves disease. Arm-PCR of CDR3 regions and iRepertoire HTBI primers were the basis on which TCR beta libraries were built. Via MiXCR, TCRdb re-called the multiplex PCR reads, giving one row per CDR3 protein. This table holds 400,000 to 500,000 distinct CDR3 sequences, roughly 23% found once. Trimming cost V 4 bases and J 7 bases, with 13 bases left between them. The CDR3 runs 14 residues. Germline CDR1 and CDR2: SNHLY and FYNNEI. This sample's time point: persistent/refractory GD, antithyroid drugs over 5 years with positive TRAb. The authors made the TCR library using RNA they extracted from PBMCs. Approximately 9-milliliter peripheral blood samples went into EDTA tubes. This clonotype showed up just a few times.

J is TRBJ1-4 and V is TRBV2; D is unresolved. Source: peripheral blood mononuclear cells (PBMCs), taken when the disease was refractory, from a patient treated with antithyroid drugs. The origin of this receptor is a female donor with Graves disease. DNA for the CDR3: TGTGCCAGCAGTGGCGGGGATGGCGGTGAAAAACTGTTTTTT. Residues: CASSGGDGGEKLFF.